The T cell receptor beta chain described here comes from a study of control samples from healthy donors and cancer patients. The repertoire was sequenced with immunoSEQ multiplex PCR; TCRdb's copy has only in-frame clones and lacks some. Of approximately 150,000 clones listed, more than 85% are singletons. The CDR3 runs 10 residues. The V gene's germline CDR1 is MDHEN and CDR2 SYDVKM. The V gene lost 10 bases and the J gene lost 0 bases, with 3 bases spanning the gap. What was sequenced was blood. The TCR comes from a young man in good health. V gene TRBV28 combines with J gene TRBJ1-1; no reliable D call. DNA for the CDR3: TGTGCCACCTTGAACACTGAAGCTTTCTTT. It is translated as CATLNTEAFF.